This T cell receptor beta chain was documented in a study of cytomegalovirus exposure and HLA in healthy donors. Findings and caveats of the study: Later analysis demonstrated an association between a missense DCLRE1C variant and TCR beta V- and J-gene trimming.

The PCR ran on 60 Vbeta and 13 Jbeta primers. The data were produced by immunoSEQ multiplex PCR, yet TCRdb's version contains in-frame clones alone and is incomplete. The sample includes under 200,000 clones, approximately 77% of them seen just once. With respect to this clone: Its antigen remains unknown.

This CDR3 has 14 amino acids. Germline CDR1 SGHRS, CDR2 YFSETQ. The ends lost 4 bases at V and 6 bases at J; junction bases unmatched: 2. Sequenced sample: PBMCs. The receptor was derived from a young man in good health and CMV-seropositive. The chain couples TRBV5-1 to TRBJ1-4, with 11 bases fitting TRBD1. CDR3 sequence: CASSKGQGDEKLFF. The DNA for the CDR3 is TGCGCCAGCAGCAAGGGACAGGGGGATGAAAAACTGTTTTTT.